Listed below are T cell receptor beta chains from one sample, sequenced in a study of Ad26.COV2.S vaccination and SARS-CoV-2 variants. The method was immunoSEQ multiplex PCR; TCRdb's version includes in-frame clones alone and lacks a portion of them. This sample has 360,000 or so clones, with about nine tenths found just once. Sequencing used peripheral blood, obtained in a trial of Ad26.COV2.S vaccine versus placebo. All receptors derive from a person aged 18-60 years who received the Ad26.COV2.S COVID-19 vaccine or a placebo. The CDR3 runs from the conserved cysteine through the conserved F or W. A D gene is named only where the DNA matches it firmly.

D: TRBD2; V: TRBV5-1; J: TRBJ2-1; CDR3: CASSFTTSGGASEQFF; DNA: TGCGCCAGCAGCTTTACGACTAGCGGGGGGGCCAGTGAGCAGTTCTTC
D: .; V: TRBV6-5; J: TRBJ1-2; CDR3: CATADLGGYTF; DNA: TGTGCCACCGCGGACCTTGGGGGCTACACCTTC
D: TRBD1; V: TRBV14; J: TRBJ2-5; CDR3: CASSQWAGTAVQETQYF; DNA: TGTGCCAGCAGCCAATGGGCCGGGACAGCCGTCCAAGAGACCCAGTACTTC
D: .; V: TRBV19; J: TRBJ2-3; CDR3: CASTPSGSRTDTQYF; DNA: TGTGCCAGTACCCCGAGCGGCTCACGCACAGATACGCAGTATTTT
D: TRBD1; V: TRBV5-4; J: TRBJ2-1; CDR3: CASSLRGQGDGFF; DNA: TGTGCCAGCAGCTTGAGGGGCCAGGGGGACGGGTTCTTC
D: .; V: TRBV19; J: TRBJ1-1; CDR3: CASSIGQYTEAFF; DNA: TGTGCCAGTAGTATAGGACAGTACACTGAAGCTTTCTTT
D: TRBD1; V: TRBV4-3; J: TRBJ1-4; CDR3: CASSPGQGREKLFF; DNA: TGCGCCAGCAGCCCGGGACAGGGAAGAGAAAAACTGTTTTTT
D: .; V: TRBV10-3; J: TRBJ2-2; CDR3: CAIRDRPPGELFF; DNA: TGTGCCATCAGGGACAGACCGCCCGGGGAGCTGTTTTTT
D: TRBD2; V: TRBV18; J: TRBJ2-5; CDR3: CASSPKLAGVQETQYF; DNA: TGTGCCAGCTCACCAAAGCTAGCGGGGGTTCAAGAGACCCAGTACTTC
D: .; V: TRBV11-2; J: TRBJ2-5; CDR3: CASSSRPGLYAETQYF; DNA: TGTGCCAGCAGCTCGCGCCCGGGACTCTACGCGGAGACCCAGTACTTC
D: .; V: TRBV6-5; J: TRBJ2-1; CDR3: CASSTPGTLGQFF; DNA: TGTGCCAGCAGCACGCCGGGGACATTGGGGCAGTTCTTC
D: .; V: TRBV6-5; J: TRBJ2-1; CDR3: CASTNRALGNEQFF; DNA: TGTGCCAGCACCAACCGGGCTCTGGGCAATGAGCAGTTCTTC
D: .; V: TRBV30; J: TRBJ1-3; CDR3: CAWSVLGSGNTIYF; DNA: TGTGCCTGGAGTGTACTGGGGTCCGGAAACACCATATATTTT
D: TRBD1; V: TRBV19; J: TRBJ2-2; CDR3: CASRDRGGTGELFF; DNA: TGTGCCAGCCGAGACAGGGGTGGCACCGGGGAGCTGTTTTTT
D: .; V: TRBV20-1; J: TRBJ1-2; CDR3: CSASEYGYTF; DNA: TGCAGTGCTAGCGAATATGGCTACACCTTC
D: .; V: TRBV25-1; J: TRBJ1-2; CDR3: CASSEFVGGNYGYTF; DNA: TGTGCCAGCAGTGAATTTGTGGGAGGCAACTATGGCTACACCTTC
D: TRBD2; V: TRBV5-4; J: TRBJ2-5; CDR3: CASSLSSGGALQETQYF; DNA: TGTGCCAGCAGCTTGTCCAGCGGGGGGGCTTTACAAGAGACCCAGTACTTC
D: TRBD2; V: TRBV19; J: TRBJ2-5; CDR3: CASSAGLAKETQYF; DNA: TGTGCCAGTAGTGCCGGACTAGCTAAAGAGACCCAGTACTTC